Following are 17 T cell receptor beta chains from one sample sequenced in a study of blood T cell repertoires in COVID-19. Measured with immunoSEQ multiplex PCR; TCRdb has only the in-frame clones, and not every one. In the table there are roughly 260,000 clones, approximately 86% of which are singletons. Sequencing was carried out using PBMCs or T cells enriched from blood (not recorded which). The origin of the receptors is a woman aged 18-29 years who had recovered from COVID-19.

V and J are TRBV11-3 and TRBJ1-3; D gene uncertain. The germline V gene encodes CDR1 SGHNT and CDR2 YENEEA. V was pared by 2 bases and J by 4 bases, with 3 bases between. The CDR3 has 12 amino acids. This CDR3 is CASSLRGNTIYF. In nucleotides, the CDR3 is TGTGCCAGCAGCTTACGGGGAAACACCATATATTTT.

The CDR3 is CAPPPTILCWRGGEQYF. The CDR3 nucleotides read TGCGCCCCCCCGCCCACCATCCTTTGCTGGAGAGGGGGCGAGCAGTACTTC. The chain recombines TRBV5-1 with TRBJ2-7, with D perhaps matching TRBD1 (6 bases). Germline V CDR1 and CDR2: SGHRS, YFSETQ. V shed 10 bases and J shed 6 bases, with 32 bases lying between them. This CDR3 is 17 amino acids long.

The J gene is TRBJ2-1, the V gene TRBV7-3, with 8 positions matching TRBD2. The CDR3 extends over 14 amino acids. V shed 5 bases, J shed 6 bases, and the junction held 6 bases outside the gene matches. Germline CDR1 SGHTA, CDR2 FQGTGA. Here the CDR3 DNA reads TGTGCCAGCAGCCCAGGACTAGCCCTCAATGAGCAGTTCTTC. This translates into CASSPGLALNEQFF.

The chain combines TRBV27 with TRBJ2-5; TRBD2 agrees at 7 bases. Germline lookup yields CDR1 MNHEY and CDR2 SMNVEV (reference sequence). The trim removed 3 bases at V and 2 bases at J, leaving 3 bases unmatched. CDR3 size: 14 residues. The CDR3 is CASSFSGLQETQYF. CDR3 sequence (DNA): TGTGCCAGCAGTTTCTCGGGACTACAAGAGACCCAGTACTTC.

This chain joins TRBV27 and TRBJ1-2, with a tentative D call TRBD1 (5 bases). V was trimmed by 3 bases and J by 7 bases, leaving 12 bases between them. Germline V gene data show CDR1 as MNHEY and CDR2 as SMNVEV (reference sequence). The CDR3 has 13 amino acids. CDR3 region: CASSLALGGGYTF. The CDR3 DNA sequence: TGTGCCAGCAGTTTGGCCCTGGGGGGTGGCTACACCTTC.

V gene TRBV28 combines with J gene TRBJ2-2; 7 nucleotides match TRBD2. J was trimmed by 1 base and V by 4 bases; bases with no gene match: 9. The germline gives CDR1 MDHEN, CDR2 SYDVKM. The CDR3 sequence is 17 residues long. CDR3 in amino acids: CASSSYRVAGNTGELFF. The CDR3 DNA sequence: TGTGCCAGCAGTTCTTATCGGGTAGCGGGGAACACCGGGGAGCTGTTTTTT.

The chain carries TRBV11-3 and TRBJ1-6; 8 nucleotides line up with TRBD1. J was trimmed by 5 bases and V by 4 bases; bases with no gene match: 7. The CDR3 covers 16 residues. Germline-derived CDR1 and CDR2 are SGHNT and YENEEA. The CDR3 DNA reads TGTGCCAGCAGCTCCGGCGCAGGGGGCCATAATTCACCCCTCCACTTT. Protein: CASSSGAGGHNSPLHF.

The sample holds a few counts of this clone. V usage is TRBV4-2 and J usage is TRBJ2-6; 8 nucleotides align to TRBD2. Germline V gives CDR1 LGHNA, CDR2 YNFKEQ. Trimming took 7 bases from V and 1 from J; bases not matched to a gene: 12. The CDR3 is 18 amino acids. This chain's CDR3 is CASTQRIAGSSGANVLTF. In DNA form, the CDR3 reads TGTGCCAGCACCCAGCGAATAGCGGGATCGTCTGGGGCCAACGTCCTGACTTTC.

The chain combines TRBV11-2 with TRBJ1-2; a possible D gene is TRBD1 (5 bases). Trimming stripped 3 bases from V and 6 bases from J, with 14 bases between. Germline-derived CDR1 and CDR2 are SGHAT and FQNNGV. The CDR3 is 14 amino acids. CDR3 in DNA: TGTGCCAGCAGCTTGGGGGTAGCGGGCCATGGCTACACCTTC. Amino acid sequence: CASSLGVAGHGYTF.

V is TRBV30 and J is TRBJ2-3, with 11 bases identical to TRBD2. CDR1 and CDR2 (germline): GTSNPN, SVGIG (reference sequence). With 2 bases clipped from V and 2 bases from J, the junction kept 6 bases outside the gene matches. CDR3 length: 16 amino acids. The chain's CDR3 is CAWSNSGGGATDTQYF. As DNA, the CDR3 is TGTGCCTGGAGTAATAGCGGGGGGGGCGCCACAGATACGCAGTATTTT.

The chain carries TRBV28 and TRBJ2-2; 9 nucleotides match TRBD2. The V segment lost 3 bases and the J segment 4 bases; nucleotides outside the gene matches: 9. CDR1 and CDR2 (germline): MDHEN, SYDVKM. The CDR3 contains 17 residues. The CDR3 DNA is TGTGCCAGCAGTTTCTCGGGACTAGCCTTTTCCACCGGGGAGCTGTTTTTT. It codes for CASSFSGLAFSTGELFF.

The V and J genes are TRBV6-5 and TRBJ2-3; D is perhaps TRBD2 (5 bases). CDR1 is MNHEY, CDR2 SVGAGI, per germline. The CDR3 consists of 14 residues. V was pared by 5 bases and J by 0 bases, with 9 bases between. In nucleotides, the CDR3 is TGTGCCAGCAGTCGTACGGGAAGCACAGATACGCAGTATTTT. This codes for CASSRTGSTDTQYF.

This chain connects TRBV19 to TRBJ1-5, with D perhaps TRBD1 (6 bases). With 8 bases removed from V and 7 bases from J, the gap between germline ends came to 18 bases. Germline assignment: CDR1 LNHDA and CDR2 SQIVND (reference sequence). This CDR3 region has 14 residues. CDR3: CASGQGRIRQPQHF. CDR3 DNA: TGTGCCAGTGGGCAGGGGCGCATCCGGCAGCCCCAGCATTTT.

This clone appeared once. V usage is TRBV10-3 and J usage is TRBJ2-2; the match to TRBD1 covers 7 bases. The germline V gene encodes CDR1 ENHRY and CDR2 SYGVKD. The CDR3 is 14 amino acids. V shed 3 bases, J shed 7 bases, and the junction held 5 bases outside the gene matches. The CDR3 nucleotides read TGTGCCATCAGTGACGGACAGGTCGGCGGGGAGCTGTTTTTT. Translated, it gives CAISDGQVGGELFF.

V and J are TRBV7-2 and TRBJ2-1; 10 bases line up with TRBD1. The CDR3 runs to 15 residues. Losses at the gene ends were 0 bases for V and 6 bases for J; bases not matched to a gene: 2. The germline V gene has CDR1 SGHTA and CDR2 FQGNSA. CDR3 bases: TGTGCCAGCAGCTTAGCGAGGACAGGGGGCAATGAGCAGTTCTTC. Its translation: CASSLARTGGNEQFF.

A note on this clone: One end of the junction does not line up with germline, which may come from a read error. The chain carries TRBV3-1 (or the pseudogene TRBV3-2) and TRBJ2-1; weak D call: TRBD1 (5 bases). The CDR3 consists of 13 residues. From germline, CDR1 is LGHDT and CDR2 YNNKEL (reference sequence). As DNA, the CDR3 is TGTGCCAGCACCCAAAGGGGTTTCGTTGAGCAGTTCTTC. The encoded protein is CASTQRGFVEQFF.

CDR3 protein: CASSLELASSYEQYF. CDR3 DNA: TGTGCCAGCAGTCTCGAACTAGCGTCGTCCTACGAGCAGTACTTC. The chain combines TRBV6-6 with TRBJ2-7; 7 bases align to TRBD2. The CDR3 loop spans 15 amino acids. With V trimmed by 5 bases and J by 1 base, 8 bases remained unmatched. Germline values: CDR1 MNHNY, CDR2 SVGAGI (reference sequence).